The 18 T cell receptor beta chains below all came from one sample that was sequenced in a study of cytomegalovirus exposure and HLA in healthy donors (dated 2017 in TCRdb). Library prep was done by the immunoSEQ multiplex PCR assay. For the multiplex PCR, a mixture combining 60 forward primers for TCR Vbeta segments and 13 reverse primers for TCR Jbeta segments was used. In its TCRdb copy, this immuneACCESS table keeps in-frame sequences only and misses some clones. Where compared with another copy, unresolved V genes explain less than half of these, and the others have no known cause. The sample profile shows some 130,000 clones; around 85% of them were found once. The biggest ten clones account for 8.8% of the sample. Sequencing was done on a sample of PBMCs. These receptors were obtained from a woman between 50 and 59 years old in good health and CMV-seropositive.

This clone showed up just once. Mismatch with germline at one junction end may stem from a read error. The rearrangement uses TRBV5-1 and TRBJ1-1, with D unresolved. Germline V lookup: CDR1 SGHRS, CDR2 YFSETQ. This CDR3 spans 15 amino acids. CDR3 sequence: CASSLVAGPNIEAFF. CDR3 sequence (DNA): TGCGCCAGCAGCTTGGTGGCAGGTCCTAACATTGAAGCTTTCTTT.

In this sample, this clone turned up a few times. This chain joins TRBV7-8 and TRBJ2-7; TRBD2 might be the D (6 bases). Germline V gives CDR1 SGHVS, CDR2 FQNEAQ. This CDR3 is 13 amino acids long. V gave up 8 bases and J gave up 4 bases, with 15 bases separating them. The CDR3 here is CASRRGLAYEQYF. CDR3 in DNA: TGTGCCAGCCGCCGGGGGTTGGCGTACGAGCAGTACTTC.

The chain couples TRBV6-1 to TRBJ1-2; 9 bases fit TRBD1. V lost 7 bases and J lost 4; bases outside the gene matches: 16. The CDR3 extends over 17 amino acids. Looked up from germline, CDR1 is MNHNS and CDR2 is SASEGT. Here the CDR3 reads CASIEGTGSPGGYGYTF. CDR3 DNA sequence: TGTGCCAGCATTGAGGGGACAGGGTCCCCCGGAGGCTATGGCTACACCTTC.

The CDR3 here is CASQGYNTEAFF. As DNA, the CDR3 is TGTGCCAGTCAGGGATACAACACTGAAGCTTTCTTT. V usage is TRBV28 and J usage is TRBJ1-1, with a weak D call TRBD1 (5 bases). The CDR3 loop spans 12 amino acids. Germline loops: CDR1 MDHEN, CDR2 SYDVKM. V was pared by 9 bases and J by 2 bases, with 10 bases between.

V gene TRBV6-5 combines with J gene TRBJ2-5, with 7 positions matching TRBD1. CDR1 MNHEY and CDR2 SVGAGI come from the germline V gene. Losses at the gene ends were 6 bases for V and 2 bases for J; bases not matched to a gene: 9. The CDR3 runs 15 residues. CDR3 region: CASSPDRRRQETQYF. The CDR3 nucleotides read TGTGCCAGCAGCCCGGACAGGAGGAGGCAAGAGACCCAGTACTTC.

The rearrangement joins TRBV11-2 to TRBJ1-6; 7 nucleotides match TRBD1. Germline CDR1 and CDR2: SGHAT and FQNNGV. The J segment lost 10 bases and the V segment lost 4 bases, leaving 4 bases of the junction unmatched. This CDR3 has 13 residues. This CDR3 is CASSSQGDSPLHF. DNA of the CDR3: TGTGCCAGCAGCTCCCAGGGGGACTCACCCCTCCACTTT.

As DNA, the CDR3 is TGTGCCAGCAGCTTAGAAGCGGGAGCGTGGGAATCACCCCTCCACTTT. Protein product: CASSLEAGAWESPLHF. The V gene is TRBV7-8, the J gene TRBJ1-6; no definite D call. The CDR3 length is 16 residues. Per the germline V gene, CDR1 is SGHVS and CDR2 is FQNEAQ. V was cut by 1 base and J by 10 bases, with 17 bases left in between.

This sequence joins TRBV7-2 and TRBJ1-3, with 10 positions matching TRBD1. Trimming removed 4 bases from V and 4 bases from J; junction bases left unmatched: 7. This CDR3 region has 16 residues. CDR1 is SGHTA and CDR2 is FQGNSA in the germline V gene. CDR3 amino acids: CASSSSGTGEGNTIYF. The CDR3 nucleotides read TGTGCCAGCAGCTCCTCCGGGACAGGGGAGGGAAACACCATATATTTT.

This clone appeared a few times. This chain's CDR3 is CASSFSRENEQFF. For the CDR3, the DNA is TGTGCCAGCAGCTTTTCTAGGGAGAATGAGCAGTTCTTC. J is TRBJ2-1 and V is TRBV7-3; maybe TRBD2 (5 bases). This CDR3 comprises 13 residues. Between the trimmed V and J ends, which lost 3 bases and 7 bases, there was a span of 10 bases. The germline V gene has CDR1 SGHTA and CDR2 FQGTGA.

The chain carries TRBV27 and TRBJ2-7; 7 nucleotides match TRBD2. The CDR3 is made up of 12 amino acids. Germline V gene sequence: CDR1 MNHEY, CDR2 SMNVEV (reference sequence). V trimming: 8 bases; J trimming: 5 bases; junction bases outside the gene matches: 6. The CDR3: CASSPRGDEQYF. CDR3 nucleotide sequence: TGTGCCAGCTCCCCCCGGGGGGACGAGCAGTACTTC.

CDR3 sequence reads: CASRGGSSYNEQFF. The CDR3 DNA reads TGTGCCAGCAGGGGGGGAAGCTCCTACAATGAGCAGTTCTTC. The V and J genes are TRBV27 and TRBJ2-1; TRBD2 might be the D (6 bases). Trimming took 6 bases from V and 0 from J, leaving 9 bases between them. CDR1 MNHEY and CDR2 SMNVEV come from the germline V gene (reference sequence). There are 14 residues in the CDR3.

The chain uses TRBV27 and TRBJ2-5; 7 bases fit TRBD2. Germline CDR1 reads MNHEY; CDR2 reads SMNVEV (reference sequence). Germline trimming cut 5 bases from V and 6 bases from J; bases unmatched to any gene: 9. There are 14 residues in the CDR3. As DNA, the CDR3 is TGTGCCAGCAGTCCCGCCGGGGGGACGAAGACCCAGTACTTC. Amino acids: CASSPAGGTKTQYF.

The V gene is TRBV19, the J gene TRBJ2-3; the match to TRBD1 covers 7 bases. Germline CDR1 is LNHDA and CDR2 is SQIVND (reference sequence). This CDR3 is 15 amino acids long. The ends lost 3 bases at V and 3 bases at J; junction bases unmatched: 6. CDR3 in amino acids: CASSIGQGETDTQYF. The CDR3 DNA sequence: TGTGCCAGTAGTATTGGGCAGGGGGAAACAGATACGCAGTATTTT.

Only a few counts were recorded for this clone. This chain connects TRBV14 to TRBJ1-1; 7 nucleotides align to TRBD1. The CDR3 is 15 amino acids. The V gene's germline CDR1 is SGHDN and CDR2 FVKESK. Trimming at V came to 0 bases and at J to 4 bases, leaving 5 bases not matched to a gene. The CDR3 here is CASSQETGVVTEAFF. Written as DNA, the CDR3 is TGTGCCAGCAGCCAAGAAACAGGGGTGGTCACTGAAGCTTTCTTT.

This chain joins TRBV4-1 and TRBJ2-1, with D maybe TRBD1 (6 bases). V lost 2 bases to trimming and J lost 7 bases, with 21 bases between them. Germline V gene lookup returns CDR1 MGHRA and CDR2 YSYEKL. This CDR3 region has 17 residues. The CDR3 protein is CASSQILDPAGVNEQFF. The CDR3 DNA reads as TGCGCCAGCAGCCAAATCCTGGACCCCGCAGGGGTTAATGAGCAGTTCTTC.

This clone has more than one count but fewer than ten. This chain joins TRBV7-8 and TRBJ1-4, with TRBD1 as a possible D gene (5 bases). The CDR3 contains 16 residues. Germline V gene sequence: CDR1 SGHVS, CDR2 FQNEAQ. Trimming cost V 4 bases and J 0 bases, with 12 bases left between them. CDR3 DNA: TGTGCCAGCAGCTACCTCGGGGGGGCAACTAATGAAAAACTGTTTTTT. Translated: CASSYLGGATNEKLFF. The whole variable domain, remainder taken from reference TRBV7-8 and TRBJ1-4, is GAGVSQSPRYKVAKRGQDVALRCDPISGHVSLFWYQQALGQGPEFLTYFQNEAQLDKSGLPSDRFFAERPEGSVSTLKIQRTQQEDSAVYLCASSYLGGATNEKLFFGSGTQLSVL.

For this clone: Relative to the germline gene, one junction end is altered; a read error may explain this. In DNA, the CDR3 is TGTGCTAGCAGCCCGGTAGGGGGCTTAACTAATGAAAAACTGTTTTTT. This encodes CASSPVGGLTNEKLFF. V is TRBV7-7 and J is TRBJ1-4; 7 bases map to TRBD1. The CDR3 sequence is 16 residues long. Germline V gene lookup returns CDR1 SSHAT and CDR2 FNYEAQ (reference sequence).

J is TRBJ1-5 and V is TRBV4-2; TRBD1 might be the D (5 bases). Germline CDR1 is LGHNA and CDR2 is YNFKEQ. The length of the CDR3 is 14 residues. With 3 bases removed from V and 1 base from J, the gap between germline ends came to 7 bases. The CDR3 nucleotides read TGTGCCAGCAGCCAGGACACAAGCAATCAGCCCCAGCATTTT. Translated, it gives CASSQDTSNQPQHF.